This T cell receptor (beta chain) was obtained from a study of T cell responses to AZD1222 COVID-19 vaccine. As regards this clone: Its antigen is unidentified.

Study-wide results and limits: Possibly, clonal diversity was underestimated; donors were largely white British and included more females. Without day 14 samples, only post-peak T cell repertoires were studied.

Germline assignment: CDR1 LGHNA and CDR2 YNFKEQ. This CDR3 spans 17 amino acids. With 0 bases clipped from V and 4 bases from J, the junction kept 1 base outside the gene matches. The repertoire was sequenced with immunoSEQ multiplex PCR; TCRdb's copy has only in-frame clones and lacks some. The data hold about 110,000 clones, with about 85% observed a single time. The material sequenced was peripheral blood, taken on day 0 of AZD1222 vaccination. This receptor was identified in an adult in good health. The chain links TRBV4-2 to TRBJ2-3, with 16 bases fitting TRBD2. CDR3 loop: CASSQEGLAGGPDTQYF. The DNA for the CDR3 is TGTGCCAGCAGCCAAGAGGGACTAGCGGGGGGGCCAGATACGCAGTATTTT.